Each of the 4 T cell receptor beta chains below was sequenced from the same sample in a study of T cells in Graves' hyperthyroidism and ophthalmopathy. The CDR3 regions of TCR beta were amplified from RNA transcripts. When the TCR CDR3 underwent first-round RT-PCR, the HTBI primer set was used. TCRdb re-called the multiplex PCR reads with MiXCR, one entry per CDR3 protein. In the table there are about 400,000 distinct CDR3 sequences, over 12% of which are singletons. The sequencing sample was made of blood. The receptors stem from a man aged 50-59 years with Graves' ophthalmopathy.

The chain has TRBV5-5 and TRBJ1-4; D is undetermined. The germline gives CDR1 SGHKS, CDR2 YYEKEE (reference sequence). Trimming cost V 4 bases and J 15 bases, with 16 bases left between them. The CDR3 extends over 12 amino acids. DNA for the CDR3: TGTGCCAGCAGCCTACGTGAGGTGCCATTGTTTTTT. Its protein is CASSLREVPLFF.

The chain uses TRBV19 and TRBJ2-2, with 8 bases matching TRBD2. This CDR3 has 16 residues. V lost 3 bases and J lost 7; bases outside the gene matches: 10. Germline V gene lookup returns CDR1 LNHDA and CDR2 SQIVND (reference sequence). CDR3 nucleotides: TGTGCCAGTAGTATGACTAGCGTGGGTCCAATCGGGGAGCTGTTTTTT. It encodes CASSMTSVGPIGELFF.

The chain links TRBV10-2 to TRBJ2-1; 7 nucleotides line up with TRBD1. Germline V gene sequence: CDR1 WSHSY, CDR2 SAAADI. CDR3 length: 14 residues. V was clipped by 8 bases and J by 5 bases; unmatched bases: 9. The CDR3 spells CASSVLTGDNEQFF. CDR3 nucleotides: TGCGCCAGCTCGGTCCTCACAGGGGACAATGAGCAGTTCTTC.

This CDR3 is CSVEAGPGLFF. Written as DNA, the CDR3 is TGCAGCGTTGAGGCAGGTCCCGGACTGTTTTTT. The chain employs TRBV29-1 and TRBJ1-4; the D is unclear. Trimming shortened V by 3 bases and J by 13 bases, and 12 bases separated the two germline ends. The CDR3 has 11 amino acids. Per the germline V gene, CDR1 is SQVTM and CDR2 is ANQGSEA.